This entry lists 22 T cell receptor beta chains sequenced from one sample in a study of blood T cells in healthy people across ages. Combining a sample-barcoded 5' primer with a J-beta primer mix, a second PCR ran for roughly 7 to 12 cycles. TCRdb redid the calling of the 5' RACE reads with MiXCR, one entry per CDR3 protein. The repertoire has around 710,000 distinct CDR3 sequences, 43% of them found once; the top ten carry 20% to 25%. The sequenced material came from blood. Source of these receptors: a woman aged 55-69 years in good health.

In its sample, this clonotype was seen a few times. The chain joins TRBV29-1 to TRBJ2-3; the D is unclear. Germline CDR1 reads SQVTM; CDR2 reads ANQGSEA. There are 14 residues in the CDR3. The V and J ends lost 6 bases and 3 bases respectively, with 16 bases between them. The CDR3 DNA sequence: TGCAGCGTCCGCTTTGGTCACTCGACAGATACGCAGTATTTT. Its protein is CSVRFGHSTDTQYF.

This sequence joins TRBV12-3 or TRBV12-4 and TRBJ2-3; possible D gene TRBD1, 6 bases. Trimming left V 2 bases short and J 5 bases short, with 11 bases between. This CDR3 contains 14 residues. The CDR3: CASSLRQAGDTQYF. For the CDR3, the DNA is TGTGCCAGCAGTTTAAGACAGGCAGGAGATACGCAGTATTTT.

V gene TRBV12-3 or TRBV12-4 combines with J gene TRBJ2-7, with a weak D call TRBD1 (5 bases). This CDR3 contains 12 residues. V gave up 11 bases and J gave up 2 bases, with 13 bases separating them. CDR3 coding DNA: TGTGCCCGGCAGGGCGGCCCCTACGAGCAGTACTTC. Translation: CARQGGPYEQYF.

This clonotype was counted only a few times. J is TRBJ2-4 and V is TRBV6-5; TRBD1 is a possible D gene (6 bases). The DNA matches TRBJ2-7 better at its end, which makes the J call doubtful. This CDR3 spans 14 amino acids. The germline gives CDR1 MNHEY, CDR2 SVGAGI. The CDR3 DNA reads TGTGCCAGCAGTTACTCAACAGGGATCTACGAGCAGTACTTC. It is translated as CASSYSTGIYEQYF.

The rearrangement uses TRBV20-1 and TRBJ1-2; unclear D gene. CDR3 size: 14 residues. V lost 0 bases to trimming and J lost 9 bases, with 17 bases between them. Germline assignment: CDR1 DFQATT and CDR2 SNEGSKA (reference sequence). The CDR3 nucleotides are TGCAGTGCTAGAGACCCTGAATTGGTTTCGAGCTACACCTTC. Translation: CSARDPELVSSYTF.

This clonotype was seen ten or more times. The chain is built from TRBV7-2 and TRBJ2-3; 7 bases map to TRBD2. The germline V gene has CDR1 SGHTA and CDR2 FQGNSA. The ends lost 0 bases at V and 3 bases at J; junction bases unmatched: 3. This CDR3 region has 15 residues. CDR3 sequence (DNA): TGTGCCAGCAGCTTAGCGGCGGGAGAAACAGATACGCAGTATTTT. This gives the protein CASSLAAGETDTQYF.

This clonotype was seen only once. V is TRBV20-1 and J is TRBJ2-6; D possibly matches TRBD1 or TRBD2 (5 bases each). The CDR3 sequence is 16 residues long. The germline V and J ends were trimmed by 2 bases and 2 bases, with 13 bases remaining between them. Germline assignment: CDR1 DFQATT and CDR2 SNEGSKA (reference sequence). This chain's CDR3 is CSARTGRGAGANVLTF. The CDR3 DNA follows: TGCAGTGCTAGAACTGGGAGAGGGGCTGGGGCCAACGTCCTGACTTTC.

The J gene is TRBJ2-1, the V gene TRBV20-1; 7 bases fit TRBD2. CDR3 size: 13 residues. In germline, CDR1 is DFQATT, CDR2 SNEGSKA (reference sequence). The ends lost 6 bases at V and 5 bases at J; junction bases unmatched: 7. DNA for the CDR3: TGCAGTGCCACGGGGGGAGTAGACAATGAGCAGTTCTTC. Encoded protein: CSATGGVDNEQFF.

The chain links TRBV20-1 to TRBJ2-5; D may be TRBD1 or TRBD2 (5 bases each). Looked up from germline, CDR1 is DFQATT and CDR2 is SNEGSKA (reference sequence). V lost 3 bases and J 11 bases, leaving 13 bases between the germline ends. The CDR3 spans 11 residues. The CDR3 reads CSASLGEKQYF. CDR3 sequence (DNA): TGCAGTGCTAGTCTGGGGGAAAAGCAGTACTTC.

CDR3 in DNA: TGCGCCAGCAGCTATAGCGGGGGGCTAGATACGCAGTATTTT. Encoded protein: CASSYSGGLDTQYF. The V and J genes are TRBV5-1 and TRBJ2-3, with 10 bases lining up with TRBD2. The CDR3 has 14 amino acids. The V gene's germline CDR1 is SGHRS and CDR2 YFSETQ. V lost 3 bases and J lost 5; bases outside the gene matches: 3.

This rearrangement joins TRBV7-3 to TRBJ2-1, with 10 bases that match TRBD2. CDR3 length equals 16 residues. Germline assignment: CDR1 SGHTA and CDR2 FQGTGA. Germline trimming cut 2 bases from V and 7 bases from J; bases unmatched to any gene: 8. The CDR3: CASSLRGSGGGNEQFF. In DNA, the CDR3 is TGTGCCAGCAGCTTACGAGGAAGCGGGGGGGGGAATGAGCAGTTCTTC.

The chain employs TRBV3-1 and TRBJ1-6, with D maybe TRBD1 (6 bases). This CDR3 spans 16 amino acids. Germline V gene sequence: CDR1 LGHDT, CDR2 YNNKEL (reference sequence). The V and J ends lost 1 base and 7 bases respectively, with 14 bases between them. DNA for the CDR3: TGTGCCAGCAGCCAAGTAGGGGGGTTCGCGAATTCACCCCTCCACTTT. This codes for CASSQVGGFANSPLHF.

This clonotype was recorded a few times. V is TRBV20-1 and J is TRBJ1-4; D remains unclear. Trimming stripped 5 bases from V and 7 bases from J, with 11 bases between. The CDR3 loop spans 12 amino acids. The germline CDR1 and CDR2 sequences are DFQATT and SNEGSKA (reference sequence). CDR3: CSASGLGEKLFF. In DNA, the CDR3 is TGCAGTGCTTCAGGCCTGGGTGAAAAACTGTTTTTT.

In its sample, this clonotype was seen a few times. This chain joins TRBV6-6 and TRBJ1-1; maybe TRBD1 (5 bases). The CDR3 extends over 14 amino acids. The germline V and J ends were trimmed by 5 bases and 0 bases, with 10 bases remaining between them. Germline-derived CDR1 and CDR2 are MNHNY and SVGAGI (reference sequence). The CDR3 protein is CASSGTGMNTEAFF. DNA for the CDR3: TGTGCCAGCAGTGGGACGGGGATGAACACTGAAGCTTTCTTT.

The chain is built from TRBV3-1 and TRBJ1-2; 8 bases match TRBD1. V shed 4 bases, J shed 0 bases, and the junction held 7 bases outside the gene matches. This CDR3 has 16 amino acids. Germline CDR1 LGHDT, CDR2 YNNKEL (reference sequence). CDR3 coding DNA: TGTGCCAGCAGCCTCGCAGGGGGCTACTCTAACTATGGCTACACCTTC. Residues: CASSLAGGYSNYGYTF.

The J gene is TRBJ2-3, the V gene TRBV4-3, with 7 bases that match TRBD2. The CDR3 totals 14 residues. V shed 5 bases, J shed 4 bases, and the junction held 6 bases outside the gene matches. Germline V gives CDR1 LGHNA, CDR2 YSLEER. The chain's CDR3 is CASSSRLASDTQYF. The CDR3 DNA follows: TGCGCCAGCAGCTCTCGACTAGCATCAGATACGCAGTATTTT.

The chain couples TRBV20-1 to TRBJ2-2; TRBD2 agrees at 9 bases. Germline trimming cut 3 bases from V and 3 bases from J; bases unmatched to any gene: 8. Germline CDR1 reads DFQATT; CDR2 reads SNEGSKA (reference sequence). The CDR3 sequence is 16 residues long. The CDR3 bases are TGCAGTGCTAGGAAGCGGGGGGCCGAGGACACCGGGGAGCTGTTTTTT. It translates to CSARKRGAEDTGELFF.

The chain links TRBV20-1 to TRBJ1-6; the D is unclear. Germline-derived CDR1 and CDR2 are DFQATT and SNEGSKA (reference sequence). The CDR3 totals 13 residues. The germline V and J ends were trimmed by 5 bases and 10 bases, with 15 bases remaining between them. CDR3 bases: TGCAGTGCTCTCGCCTCCGGAGGGTCACCCCTCCACTTT. Its translation: CSALASGGSPLHF.

This clonotype has a count of ten or more. As DNA, the CDR3 is TGCAGCGTTGCCGGTGGACAGGGCGACCAGCCCCAGCATTTT. Amino acid sequence: CSVAGGQGDQPQHF. This chain links TRBV29-1 with TRBJ1-5, with 8 bases matching TRBD1. V trimming: 4 bases; J trimming: 7 bases; junction bases outside the gene matches: 9. Germline loops: CDR1 SQVTM, CDR2 ANQGSEA. The CDR3 has 14 amino acids. Full variable domain (remainder filled in from reference TRBV29-1 and TRBJ1-5): SAVISQKPSRDICQRGTSLTIQCQVDSQVTMMFWYRQQPGQSLTLIATANQGSEATYESGFVIDKFPISRPNLTFSTLTVSNMSPEDSSIYLCSVAGGQGDQPQHFGDGTRLSIL.

The V gene is TRBV20-1, the J gene TRBJ2-7, with 9 bases identical to TRBD1. The CDR3 sequence is 13 residues long. The V segment lost 6 bases and the J segment 2 bases; nucleotides outside the gene matches: 5. Germline V lookup: CDR1 DFQATT, CDR2 SNEGSKA (reference sequence). The CDR3 DNA is TGCAGTGCCCCCCGGGACAGGGCCTACGAGCAGTACTTC. It translates to CSAPRDRAYEQYF.

This clonotype showed up just once. CDR3 nucleotide sequence: TGTGCCAGCAGCCAAGGAAGGGCGGCGGGGCAAGAGACCCAGTACTTC. Encoded protein: CASSQGRAAGQETQYF. The chain links TRBV3-1 to TRBJ2-4; D perhaps matches TRBD2 (6 bases). The J call may not be correct, given that the DNA end is closer to TRBJ2-5. This CDR3 has 16 amino acids. CDR1 LGHDT and CDR2 YNNKEL come from the germline V gene (reference sequence).

On this clonotype: With a much larger clone just one base away, this may be a read error. Here the CDR3 omits its conserved ending phenylalanine or tryptophan, so a read error is the likely source. The chain employs TRBV5-1 and TRBJ2-7; TRBD1 aligns across 9 bases. The V and J ends lost 2 bases and 2 bases, in that order; junction bases with no gene match: 5. The CDR3 consists of 15 residues. CDR1 SGHRS and CDR2 YFSETQ come from the germline V gene. The CDR3 protein is CASSFQGQGAYEQYL. In DNA, the CDR3 is TGCGCCAGCAGCTTTCAGGGACAGGGTGCCTACGAGCAGTACTTA.